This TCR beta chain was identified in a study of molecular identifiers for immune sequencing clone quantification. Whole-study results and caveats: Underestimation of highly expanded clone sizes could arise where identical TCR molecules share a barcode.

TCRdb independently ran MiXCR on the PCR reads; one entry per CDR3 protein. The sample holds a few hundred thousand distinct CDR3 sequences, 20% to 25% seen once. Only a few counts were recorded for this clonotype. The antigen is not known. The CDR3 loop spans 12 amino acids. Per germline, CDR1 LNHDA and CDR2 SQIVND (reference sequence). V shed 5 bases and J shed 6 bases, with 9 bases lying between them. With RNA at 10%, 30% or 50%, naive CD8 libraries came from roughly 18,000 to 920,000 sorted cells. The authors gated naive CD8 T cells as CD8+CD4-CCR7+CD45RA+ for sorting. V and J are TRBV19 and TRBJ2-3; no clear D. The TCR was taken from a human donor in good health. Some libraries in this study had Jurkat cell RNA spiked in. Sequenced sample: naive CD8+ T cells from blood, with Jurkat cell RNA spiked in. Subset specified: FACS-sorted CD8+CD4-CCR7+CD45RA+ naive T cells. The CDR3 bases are TGTGCCAGTAGTCGGTCGCGGGATACGCAGTATTTT. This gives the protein CASSRSRDTQYF.